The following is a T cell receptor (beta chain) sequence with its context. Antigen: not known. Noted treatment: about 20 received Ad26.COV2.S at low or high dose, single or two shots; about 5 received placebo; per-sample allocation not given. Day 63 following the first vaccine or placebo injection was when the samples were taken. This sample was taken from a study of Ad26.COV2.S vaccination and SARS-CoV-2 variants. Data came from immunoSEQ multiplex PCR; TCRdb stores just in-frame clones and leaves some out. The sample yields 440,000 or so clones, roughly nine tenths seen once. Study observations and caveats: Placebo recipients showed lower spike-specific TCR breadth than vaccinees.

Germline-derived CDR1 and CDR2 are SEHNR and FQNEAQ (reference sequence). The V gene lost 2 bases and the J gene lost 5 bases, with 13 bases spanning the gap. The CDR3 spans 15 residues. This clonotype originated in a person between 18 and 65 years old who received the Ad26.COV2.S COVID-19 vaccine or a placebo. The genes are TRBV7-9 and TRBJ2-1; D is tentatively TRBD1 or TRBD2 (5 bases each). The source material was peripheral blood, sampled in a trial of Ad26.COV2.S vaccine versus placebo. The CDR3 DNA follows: TGTGCCAGCAGCTTATCCGGGGACCCCAACAATGAGCAGTTCTTC. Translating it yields CASSLSGDPNNEQFF.